The T cell receptor (beta chain) under discussion was sequenced for a study of blood T cell repertoires in COVID-19. Germline-derived CDR1 and CDR2 are SGHTA and FQGNSA. V was clipped by 4 bases and J by 6 bases; unmatched bases: 9. The CDR3 sequence is 16 residues long. Sequenced by immunoSEQ multiplex PCR; TCRdb stores in-frame clones only, minus some. In the table there are around 160,000 clones, roughly 90% of which are singletons. The source material was PBMCs or T cells enriched from blood (not recorded which). The sequence was obtained from a woman in her thirties with acute COVID-19. This chain links TRBV7-2 with TRBJ2-2, with 9 positions matching TRBD2. CDR3 sequence reads: CASSSPVAGVAGELFF. The CDR3 coding sequence is TGTGCCAGCAGCTCTCCAGTAGCGGGAGTGGCCGGGGAGCTGTTTTTT.